These 13 T cell receptor beta chains were sequenced from one sample in a study of PD-L1 blockade in urothelial cancer. Only in-frame clones appear in the TCRdb table, and some are missing; sequencing was by immunoSEQ multiplex PCR. The sample records under 30,000 clones, approximately 79% being singletons. Material: PBMCs, obtained around atezolizumab (anti-PD-L1) treatment. The source is a man aged 45-65 years with urothelial cancer.

V and J are TRBV10-1 and TRBJ2-3; D uncertain. Germline CDR1 WNHNN, CDR2 SYGVQD (reference sequence). CDR3 length: 13 amino acids. The V end was cut by 0 bases, the J end by 6 bases, with 7 bases between. Here the CDR3 DNA reads TGCGCCAGCAGTGAGTCCCCAGGTGATACGCAGTATTTT. This codes for CASSESPGDTQYF.

CDR3 residues: CASSPDRRQGTDTQYF. CDR3 bases: TGTGCCAGCTCTCCGGACAGGCGCCAAGGCACAGATACGCAGTATTTT. This rearrangement joins TRBV18 to TRBJ2-3, with 7 bases identical to TRBD1. J was trimmed by 1 base and V by 6 bases; bases with no gene match: 10. This CDR3 has 16 residues. Looked up from germline, CDR1 is KGHSH and CDR2 is LQKENI.

This clone was seen just once. The J gene is TRBJ1-5, the V gene TRBV9; tentative D call: TRBD1 (5 bases). V was pared by 3 bases and J by 0 bases, with 7 bases between. The CDR3 is made up of 14 amino acids. In germline, CDR1 is SGDLS, CDR2 YYNGEE. CDR3 nucleotides: TGTGCCAGCAGCGAGACAGATAGCAATCAGCCCCAGCATTTT. Its protein is CASSETDSNQPQHF.

V is TRBV7-3 and J is TRBJ1-1; maybe TRBD1 (6 bases). CDR3 length: 13 amino acids. CDR1 and CDR2 from the germline V gene are SGHTA and FQGTGA. The ends were cut back, 2 bases at V and 10 bases at J, with 14 bases in the middle. CDR3 bases: TGTGCCAGCAGCTTAGAAAGGACAGTAGGAGCTTTCTTT. Protein: CASSLERTVGAFF. Drawing the rest from reference TRBV7-3 and TRBJ1-1, the complete variable domain is GAGVSQTPSNKVTEKGKYVELRCDPISGHTALYWYRQSLGQGPEFLIYFQGTGAADDSGLPNDRFFAVRPEGSVSTLKIQRTERGDSAVYLCASSLERTVGAFFGQGTRLTVV.

This chain uses TRBV27 with TRBJ2-5; a weak D match, TRBD1 (5 bases). V dropped 9 bases and J dropped 1 base, with 12 bases sitting between them. The length of the CDR3 is 13 residues. In germline, CDR1 is MNHEY, CDR2 SMNVEV (reference sequence). For the CDR3, the DNA is TGTGCCAGTCAGCTCCAGGGCCAAGAGACCCAGTACTTC. It encodes CASQLQGQETQYF.

The chain carries TRBV5-1 and TRBJ2-3; 8 bases map to TRBD2. The V and J ends lost 0 bases and 0 bases, in that order; junction bases with no gene match: 6. Germline values: CDR1 SGHRS, CDR2 YFSETQ. The CDR3 is made up of 17 amino acids. CDR3 amino acids: CASSLERAGVSTDTQYF. As DNA, the CDR3 is TGCGCCAGCAGCTTGGAACGAGCGGGAGTTAGCACAGATACGCAGTATTTT.

This chain connects TRBV7-2 to TRBJ1-2; TRBD1 aligns across 9 bases. Losses at the gene ends were 1 base for V and 6 bases for J; bases not matched to a gene: 9. This CDR3 has 16 residues. The germline CDR1 and CDR2 sequences are SGHTA and FQGNSA. In nucleotides, the CDR3 is TGTGCCAGCAGCTTAGGCTCCTACGGGGACAGGGATGGCTACACCTTC. Translation: CASSLGSYGDRDGYTF. Supplemented by reference TRBV7-2 and TRBJ1-2, the full variable domain reads GAGVSQSPSNKVTEKGKDVELRCDPISGHTALYWYRQSLGQGLEFLIYFQGNSAPDKSGLPSDRFSAERTGGSVSTLTIQRTQQEDSAVYLCASSLGSYGDRDGYTFGSGTRLTVV.

This clone occurred once. This chain joins TRBV18 and TRBJ1-5, with D uncertain. CDR1 and CDR2 from the germline V gene are KGHSH and LQKENI. V was pared by 4 bases and J by 1 base, with 5 bases between. The CDR3 is 13 residues long. The CDR3 bases are TGTGCCAGCTCACTCGGGAGCAATCAGCCCCAGCATTTT. This translates into CASSLGSNQPQHF.

The chain joins TRBV10-3 to TRBJ2-3, with 7 bases that match TRBD2. Germline V gene lookup returns CDR1 ENHRY and CDR2 SYGVKD. CDR3 size: 15 residues. V was clipped by 3 bases and J by 3 bases; unmatched bases: 6. CDR3 sequence reads: CAISEGRGSTDTQYF. The CDR3 DNA is TGTGCCATCAGTGAAGGGCGGGGGTCGACAGATACGCAGTATTTT.

The rearrangement joins TRBV10-3 to TRBJ2-7; 7 bases map to TRBD1. Germline-derived CDR1 and CDR2 are ENHRY and SYGVKD. Trimming took 10 bases from V and 3 from J; bases not matched to a gene: 6. The CDR3 consists of 12 residues. CDR3 protein: CATRDSNYEQYV. DNA for the CDR3: TGTGCCACCAGGGACAGCAACTACGAGCAGTACGTC.

The chain carries TRBV5-6 and TRBJ2-1, with TRBD2 matching 7 bases. This CDR3 is built from 15 residues. In germline, CDR1 is SGHDT, CDR2 YYEEEE. With V trimmed by 7 bases and J by 9 bases, 16 bases remained unmatched. The chain's CDR3 is CASGFLGTGGTEQFF. CDR3 in DNA: TGTGCCAGCGGGTTCTTGGGCACGGGGGGTACTGAGCAGTTCTTC. Drawing the rest from reference TRBV5-6 and TRBJ2-1, the complete variable domain is DAGVTQSPTHLIKTRGQQVTLRCSPKSGHDTVSWYQQALGQGPQFIFQYYEEEERQRGNFPDRFSGHQFPNYSSELNVNALLLGDSALYLCASGFLGTGGTEQFFGPGTRLTVL.

This clone came up a few times. The same CDR3 is also encoded by other DNA sequences in this sample. V usage is TRBV5-1 and J usage is TRBJ2-3, with TRBD2 matching over 11 bases. Germline CDR1 reads SGHRS; CDR2 reads YFSETQ. Trimming cost V 3 bases and J 2 bases; bases outside gene matches: 2. This CDR3 comprises 15 residues. The CDR3 sequence: CASSSGLAVTDTQYF. CDR3 bases: TGCGCCAGCAGCTCGGGACTAGCGGTCACAGATACGCAGTATTTT.

V gene TRBV5-1 combines with J gene TRBJ1-5; TRBD1 aligns across 9 bases. Germline CDR1 is SGHRS and CDR2 is YFSETQ. V shed 0 bases, J shed 5 bases, and the junction held 3 bases outside the gene matches. The CDR3 covers 15 residues. The CDR3 sequence is CASSLAGTGYQPQHF. The CDR3 coding sequence is TGCGCCAGCAGCTTGGCCGGGACAGGGTATCAGCCCCAGCATTTT.